One sample yielded the 22 T cell receptor beta chains listed below, sequenced in a study of blood T cell repertoires in COVID-19. Using immunoSEQ multiplex PCR, the repertoire was profiled, and TCRdb retains in-frame clones only, with some absent. The sample shows roughly 60,000 clones, 92% of them seen only once. The sequencing input was peripheral blood. The origin of the receptors is a human donor in a cohort sampled during active COVID-19.

The rearrangement joins TRBV27 to TRBJ1-1; D not certain. V lost 5 bases and J lost 1, with 8 bases in between. Germline V lookup: CDR1 MNHEY, CDR2 SMNVEV (reference sequence). This CDR3 region has 13 residues. CDR3 in DNA: TGTGCCAGCAGTCTTCTTAGGAACACTGAAGCTTTCTTT. Its protein product is CASSLLRNTEAFF.

This clone was observed a single time. The J gene is TRBJ1-2, the V gene TRBV19; D perhaps matches TRBD1 (5 bases). CDR3 length: 13 amino acids. CDR1 and CDR2 (germline): LNHDA, SQIVND (reference sequence). V lost 10 bases, J lost 4 bases, and 16 bases lay in between. The CDR3 DNA sequence: TGTGCCACCACCGACAGCCCAACCTATGGCTACACCTTC. The encoded protein is CATTDSPTYGYTF.

This clone showed up just a few times. The rearrangement joins TRBV3-1 (or the pseudogene TRBV3-2) to TRBJ1-6; TRBD1 might be the D (5 bases). Per the germline V gene, CDR1 is LGHDT and CDR2 is YNNKEL (reference sequence). Trimming cost V 0 bases and J 6 bases, with 12 bases left between them. The CDR3 runs to 16 residues. As DNA, the CDR3 is TGTGCCAGCAGCCAAGACAGGGTGGCTTTTAATTCACCCCTCCACTTT. Translated: CASSQDRVAFNSPLHF.

The genes are TRBV5-1 and TRBJ1-1; D might be TRBD1 (6 bases). The CDR3 has 14 amino acids. V was shortened by 0 bases and J by 4 bases, with 10 bases between the two germline ends. The germline V gene encodes CDR1 SGHRS and CDR2 YFSETQ. CDR3 sequence (DNA): TGCGCCAGCAGCTTGGAGGCAGGGGTCACTGAAGCTTTCTTT. This sequence encodes CASSLEAGVTEAFF.

This clone came up a few times. The chain couples TRBV10-3 to TRBJ1-6, with 8 nucleotides matching TRBD1. CDR1 is ENHRY and CDR2 is SYGVKD in the germline V gene. This CDR3 contains 13 residues. The trim removed 8 bases at V and 7 bases at J, leaving 4 bases unmatched. The DNA for the CDR3 is TGTGCCATCCGGACAGGGTGGAATTCACCCCTCCACTTT. Translated: CAIRTGWNSPLHF.

The V and J genes are TRBV5-6 and TRBJ2-7, with 8 bases identical to TRBD2. The CDR3 is 13 residues long. J lost 4 bases, V lost 1 base, and 1 base had no gene match. Germline CDR1 is SGHDT and CDR2 is YYEEEE. The CDR3 sequence is CASSLPSGYEQYF. The CDR3 nucleotides read TGTGCCAGCAGCTTGCCTAGCGGGTACGAGCAGTACTTC.

This clone showed up just a few times. V usage is TRBV14 and J usage is TRBJ2-7, with D maybe TRBD2 (5 bases). The CDR3 has 13 residues. Trimming removed 4 bases at V and 1 base at J, with 8 bases between. CDR1 is SGHDN, CDR2 FVKESK, per germline. The CDR3, as DNA: TGTGCCAGCAGCCGGACGGGGTCCTACGAGCAGTACTTC. This codes for CASSRTGSYEQYF. The variable domain in full, with the rest retrieved from reference TRBV14 and TRBJ2-7, is EAGVTQFPSHSVIEKGQTVTLRCDPISGHDNLYWYRRVMGKEIKFLLHFVKESKQDESGMPNNRFLAERTGGTYSTLKVQPAELEDSGVYFCASSRTGSYEQYFGPGTRLTVT.

This clone was found once. The chain recombines TRBV28 with TRBJ1-2; D remains unclear. Trimming stripped 3 bases from V and 8 bases from J, with 19 bases between. Germline V gives CDR1 MDHEN, CDR2 SYDVKM. This CDR3 has 15 residues. As DNA, the CDR3 is TGTGCCAGCAGTTTGAGGGCAGCACAACAGAGGGGCTACACCTTC. Amino acids: CASSLRAAQQRGYTF.

The chain uses TRBV4-3 and TRBJ2-1, with TRBD2 identical over 7 bases. Germline V gives CDR1 LGHNA, CDR2 YSLEER. The CDR3 has 16 amino acids. Trimming took 0 bases from V and 12 from J; bases not matched to a gene: 14. CDR3 nucleotide sequence: TGCGCCAGCAGCCAAGAGACCGGCGGGGGAGGACTACCGCAGTTCTTC. This gives the protein CASSQETGGGGLPQFF.

The V gene is TRBV30, the J gene TRBJ2-5; D remains unclear. V lost 0 bases and J lost 4, with 12 bases in between. CDR3 length equals 14 residues. From germline, CDR1 is GTSNPN and CDR2 SVGIG (reference sequence). The CDR3 bases are TGTGCCTGGAGTGTACCAGCGCCGATAGAGACCCAGTACTTC. This gives the protein CAWSVPAPIETQYF.

The V gene is TRBV11-2, the J gene TRBJ2-7; the match to TRBD1 covers 11 bases. This CDR3 spans 15 amino acids. The germline gives CDR1 SGHAT, CDR2 FQNNGV. The junction had 6 bases not matched to a gene; V was cut back by 6 bases and J by 2 bases. DNA of the CDR3: TGTGCCAGCAGACCGCTGGGACAGGGGGCCTACGAGCAGTACTTC. It encodes CASRPLGQGAYEQYF.

This clone appeared once. The V call is TRBV9, the J call TRBJ1-3; D remains unclear. Germline CDR1 is SGDLS and CDR2 is YYNGEE. V lost 1 base and J lost 0, with 5 bases in between. This CDR3 has 14 residues. In nucleotides, the CDR3 is TGTGCCAGCAGCGTACAGTACTCTGGAAACACCATATATTTT. As protein: CASSVQYSGNTIYF. Looking up the rest from reference TRBV9 and TRBJ1-3 gives the full variable domain: DSGVTQTPKHLITATGQRVTLRCSPRSGDLSVYWYQQSLDQGLQFLIQYYNGEERAKGNILERFSAQQFPDLHSELNLSSLELGDSALYFCASSVQYSGNTIYFGEGSWLTVV.

The rearrangement links TRBV28 to TRBJ1-5, with 7 nucleotides matching TRBD1. The V gene end was trimmed by 7 bases and the J gene end by 6 bases; junction bases not matched to a gene: 12. The CDR3 runs to 15 residues. CDR1 is MDHEN, CDR2 SYDVKM, per germline. The CDR3 protein is CASTTPTGNSQPQHF. In DNA, the CDR3 is TGTGCCAGCACCACTCCGACAGGGAACTCTCAGCCCCAGCATTTT.

The V and J genes are TRBV9 and TRBJ2-3; D possibly corresponds to TRBD1 (5 bases). The V end lost 1 base, the J end lost 2 bases, and 11 bases lay between the germline ends. This CDR3 is 15 amino acids long. Looked up from germline, CDR1 is SGDLS and CDR2 is YYNGEE. CDR3 amino acids: CASSVSGAYTDTQYF. The DNA for the CDR3 is TGTGCCAGCAGCGTAAGTGGGGCCTACACAGATACGCAGTATTTT.

J is TRBJ1-6 and V is TRBV9; 7 bases line up with TRBD1. This CDR3 has 15 residues. With 5 bases clipped from V and 3 bases from J, the junction kept 5 bases outside the gene matches. Germline loops: CDR1 SGDLS, CDR2 YYNGEE. CDR3 region: CASRAGDSYNSPLHF. CDR3 in DNA: TGTGCCAGCAGGGCAGGGGACAGCTATAATTCACCCCTCCACTTT. Based on the CDR3 plus reference TRBV9 and TRBJ1-6, the full variable domain is DSGVTQTPKHLITATGQRVTLRCSPRSGDLSVYWYQQSLDQGLQFLIQYYNGEERAKGNILERFSAQQFPDLHSELNLSSLELGDSALYFCASRAGDSYNSPLHFGNGTRLTVT.

The rearrangement uses TRBV28 and TRBJ2-3; 8 bases map to TRBD2. The germline V gene encodes CDR1 MDHEN and CDR2 SYDVKM. This CDR3 comprises 13 residues. Trimming took 8 bases from V and 6 from J; bases not matched to a gene: 7. CDR3 in amino acids: CASLPGGGDTQYF. The CDR3 nucleotides read TGTGCCAGCTTACCGGGGGGGGGTGATACGCAGTATTTT. Supplemented by reference TRBV28 and TRBJ2-3, the full variable domain reads DVKVTQSSRYLVKRTGEKVFLECVQDMDHENMFWYRQDPGLGLRLIYFSYDVKMKEKGDIPEGYSVSREKKERFSLILESASTNQTSMYLCASLPGGGDTQYFGPGTRLTVL.

The rearrangement joins TRBV5-1 to TRBJ2-3; the match to TRBD1 covers 10 bases. Germline V gene data show CDR1 as SGHRS and CDR2 as YFSETQ. V was clipped by 4 bases and J by 1 base; unmatched bases: 3. The CDR3 runs 15 residues. The CDR3 sequence is CASSPGTGGTDTQYF. The CDR3, as DNA: TGCGCCAGCAGCCCCGGGACAGGGGGCACAGATACGCAGTATTTT.

V is TRBV7-9 and J is TRBJ1-4; weak D call: TRBD1 (5 bases). This CDR3 is built from 17 residues. Germline V gene lookup returns CDR1 SEHNR and CDR2 FQNEAQ (reference sequence). Trimming stripped 1 base from V and 7 bases from J, with 19 bases between. The CDR3 region is CASSLVGPSGEGEKLFF. The DNA of the CDR3 is TGTGCCAGCAGCTTAGTTGGGCCGTCGGGGGAGGGTGAAAAACTGTTTTTT.

V gene TRBV5-5 combines with J gene TRBJ1-3; D unresolved. Between the trimmed V and J ends, which lost 0 bases and 0 bases, there was a span of 4 bases. Germline assignment: CDR1 SGHKS and CDR2 YYEKEE (reference sequence). This CDR3 contains 14 residues. CDR3 nucleotide sequence: TGTGCCAGCAGCTTGGAACTCTCTGGAAACACCATATATTTT. Amino acid sequence: CASSLELSGNTIYF.

The genes are TRBV23-1 and TRBJ1-2, with 9 bases fitting TRBD1. TRBV23-1 is noted as an ORF with a role that remains uncertain. The trim removed 6 bases at V and 1 base at J, leaving 15 bases unmatched. The CDR3 is 18 amino acids. Written as DNA, the CDR3 is TGCGCCAGCAGCCTGCCTCGGGACAGGGACTCGATTAACTATGGCTACACCTTC. This gives the protein CASSLPRDRDSINYGYTF.

V is TRBV4-3 and J is TRBJ2-1; a possible D gene is TRBD2 (6 bases). From germline, CDR1 is LGHNA and CDR2 YSLEER. The CDR3 consists of 15 residues. Trimming stripped 3 bases from V and 0 bases from J, with 9 bases between. The CDR3 is CASSQGGSSYNEQFF. The CDR3 nucleotides read TGCGCCAGCAGCCAGGGGGGTAGCTCCTACAATGAGCAGTTCTTC.

This sequence joins TRBV28 and TRBJ1-2, with D unclear. V lost 7 bases and J lost 8, with 14 bases in between. The CDR3 runs to 12 residues. The germline V gene encodes CDR1 MDHEN and CDR2 SYDVKM. CDR3 sequence: CASTGGWQGYTF. In DNA form, the CDR3 reads TGTGCCAGCACAGGAGGTTGGCAAGGCTACACCTTC.